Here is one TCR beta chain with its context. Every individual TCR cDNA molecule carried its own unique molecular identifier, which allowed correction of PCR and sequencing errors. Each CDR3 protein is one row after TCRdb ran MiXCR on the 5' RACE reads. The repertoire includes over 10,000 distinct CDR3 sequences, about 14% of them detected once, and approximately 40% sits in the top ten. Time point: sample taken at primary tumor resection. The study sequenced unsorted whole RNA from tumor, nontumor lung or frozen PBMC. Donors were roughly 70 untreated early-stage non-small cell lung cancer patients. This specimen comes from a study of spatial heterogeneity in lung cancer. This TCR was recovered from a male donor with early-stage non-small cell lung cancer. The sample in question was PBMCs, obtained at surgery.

The CDR3 DNA reads as TGTGCCAGCAGCGTAGGCGGGTACGACTATGGCTACACCTTC. Its protein is CASSVGGYDYGYTF. The V and J genes are TRBV9 and TRBJ1-2; D gene uncertain. Trimming shortened V by 0 bases and J by 3 bases, and 9 bases separated the two germline ends. CDR1 SGDLS and CDR2 YYNGEE come from the germline V gene. The CDR3 consists of 14 residues.